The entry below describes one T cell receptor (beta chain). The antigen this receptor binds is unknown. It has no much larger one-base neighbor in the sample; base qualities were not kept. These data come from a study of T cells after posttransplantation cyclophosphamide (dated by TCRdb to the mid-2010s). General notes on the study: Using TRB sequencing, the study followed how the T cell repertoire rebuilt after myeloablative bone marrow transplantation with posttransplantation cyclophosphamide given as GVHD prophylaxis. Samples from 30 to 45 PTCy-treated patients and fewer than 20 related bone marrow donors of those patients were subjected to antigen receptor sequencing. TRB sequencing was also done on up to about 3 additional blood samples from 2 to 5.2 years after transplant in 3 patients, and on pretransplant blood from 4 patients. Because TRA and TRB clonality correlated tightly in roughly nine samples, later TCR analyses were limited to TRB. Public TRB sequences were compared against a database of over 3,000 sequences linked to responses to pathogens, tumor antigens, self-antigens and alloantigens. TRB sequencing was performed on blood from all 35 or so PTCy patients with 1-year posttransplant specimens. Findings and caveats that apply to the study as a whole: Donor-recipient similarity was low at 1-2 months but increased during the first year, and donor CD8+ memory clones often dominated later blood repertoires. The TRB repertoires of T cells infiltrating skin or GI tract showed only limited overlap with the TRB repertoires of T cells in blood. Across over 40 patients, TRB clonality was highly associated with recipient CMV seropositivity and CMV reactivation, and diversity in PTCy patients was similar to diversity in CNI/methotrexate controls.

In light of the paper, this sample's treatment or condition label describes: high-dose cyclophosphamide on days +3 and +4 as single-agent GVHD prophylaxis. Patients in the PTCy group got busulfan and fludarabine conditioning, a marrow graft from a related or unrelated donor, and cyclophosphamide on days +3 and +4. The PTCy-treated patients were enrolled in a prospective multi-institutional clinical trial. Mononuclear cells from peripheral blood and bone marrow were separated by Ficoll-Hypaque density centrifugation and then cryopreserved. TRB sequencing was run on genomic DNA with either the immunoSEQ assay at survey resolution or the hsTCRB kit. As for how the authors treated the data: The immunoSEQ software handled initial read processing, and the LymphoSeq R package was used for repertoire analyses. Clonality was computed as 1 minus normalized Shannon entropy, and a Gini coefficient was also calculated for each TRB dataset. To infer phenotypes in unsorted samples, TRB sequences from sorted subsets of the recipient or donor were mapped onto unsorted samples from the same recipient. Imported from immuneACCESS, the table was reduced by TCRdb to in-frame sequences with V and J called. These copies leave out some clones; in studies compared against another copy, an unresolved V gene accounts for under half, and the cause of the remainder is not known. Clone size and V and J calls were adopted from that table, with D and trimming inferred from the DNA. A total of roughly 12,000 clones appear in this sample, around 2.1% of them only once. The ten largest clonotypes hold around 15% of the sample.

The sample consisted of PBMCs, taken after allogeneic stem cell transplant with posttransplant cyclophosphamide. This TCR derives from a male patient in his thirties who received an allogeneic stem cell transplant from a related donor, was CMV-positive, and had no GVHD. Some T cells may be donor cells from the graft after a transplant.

This receptor has the CDR3 CASSHPNAGLAGGVDTDTQYF. In nucleotides, the sequence is TGCGCCAGCAGCCACCCAAACGCGGGACTAGCGGGGGGTGTCGACACAGATACGCAGTATTTT. The chain is assembled from TRBV4-1 and TRBJ2-3; TRBD2 agrees with 15 junctional bases. Trimming accounts for 3 bases at V and 2 bases at J, while the number of junction bases matched to no gene is 15. CDR1 MGHRA and CDR2 YSYEKL were looked up in the germline V gene. The cysteine opens and the phenylalanine closes a CDR3 of 21 amino acids. The only DNA kept is the CDR3, 63 bases in frame from the first base.